Below, one TCR beta chain is given with its context. V was clipped by 0 bases and J by 7 bases, with 13 bases between them. The CDR3 spans 13 residues. CDR1 and CDR2 (germline): GTSNPN, SVGIG (reference sequence). These data originate in a study of blood T cell repertoires in COVID-19. Study overall: COVID-19 samples, acute and convalescent, were from the United States, Italy and Spain.

In the authors' methods: Amplification from reference gene primers served as the basis for estimated nucleated cell counts. Produced via immunoSEQ multiplex PCR; TCRdb's table is partial and in-frame only. The V and J calls and the clone size are those of that table, but D and trimming were determined from the DNA. Here the sample spans approximately 150,000 clones, 80% being singletons. The sequenced sample was peripheral blood. This clonotype was sampled from a woman between 45 and 65 years old with acute or convalescent COVID-19. The chain couples TRBV30 to TRBJ2-7; D might be TRBD2 (5 bases). In DNA, the CDR3 is TGTGCCTGGAGTGTACTCCTAGCCGGAGAGCAGTACTTC. Translation: CAWSVLLAGEQYF.